This TCR beta chain originates from a study of blood T cell repertoires in COVID-19. Researchers sorted participants into cohorts using their self-reported clinical history. In the study's own analysis: Reference gene primers were amplified, and this amplification served to estimate nucleated cell counts. Method: immunoSEQ multiplex PCR; TCRdb's copy keeps in-frame clones and lacks some. V and J calls and clone size are as listed in that table; D and trimming were resolved from the DNA. The sample has around 150,000 clones; approximately 86% are singletons. CDR3 length: 14 amino acids. V was pared by 0 bases and J by 7 bases, with 7 bases between. The V gene's germline CDR1 is LGHDT and CDR2 YNNKEL (reference sequence).

J is TRBJ1-6 and V is TRBV3-1 (or the pseudogene TRBV3-2); D gene ambiguous. This sequence originates from a woman in her 40s who had recovered from COVID-19. The sequencing sample was made of PBMCs or T cells enriched from blood (not recorded which). The CDR3 sequence: CASSQDSGNSPLHF. CDR3 coding DNA: TGTGCCAGCAGCCAAGATTCCGGGAATTCACCCCTCCACTTT.